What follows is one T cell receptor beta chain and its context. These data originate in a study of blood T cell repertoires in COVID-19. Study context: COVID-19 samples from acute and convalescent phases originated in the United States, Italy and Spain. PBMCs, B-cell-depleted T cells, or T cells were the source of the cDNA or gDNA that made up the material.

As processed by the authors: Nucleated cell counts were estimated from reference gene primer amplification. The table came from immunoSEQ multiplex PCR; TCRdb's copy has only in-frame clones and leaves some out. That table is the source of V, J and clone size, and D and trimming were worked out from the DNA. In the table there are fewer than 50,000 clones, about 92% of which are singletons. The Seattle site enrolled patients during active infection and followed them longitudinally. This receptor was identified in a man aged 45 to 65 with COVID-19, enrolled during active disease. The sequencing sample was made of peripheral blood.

The DNA of the CDR3 is TGCGCCAGCAGCCGGGCCCAGGGTCTAGCGGAACGGGAGCAGTTCTTC. This translates into CASSRAQGLAEREQFF. V gene TRBV5-1 combines with J gene TRBJ2-1, with 7 bases that match TRBD2. The germline CDR1 and CDR2 sequences are SGHRS and YFSETQ. The trim removed 4 bases at V and 10 bases at J, leaving 17 bases unmatched. CDR3 length: 16 amino acids. Complete variable domain (other parts from reference TRBV5-1 and TRBJ2-1): KAGVTQTPRYLIKTRGQQVTLSCSPISGHRSVSWYQQTPGQGLQFLFEYFSETQRNKGNFPGRFSGRQFSNSRSEMNVSTLELGDSALYLCASSRAQGLAEREQFFGPGTRLTVL.